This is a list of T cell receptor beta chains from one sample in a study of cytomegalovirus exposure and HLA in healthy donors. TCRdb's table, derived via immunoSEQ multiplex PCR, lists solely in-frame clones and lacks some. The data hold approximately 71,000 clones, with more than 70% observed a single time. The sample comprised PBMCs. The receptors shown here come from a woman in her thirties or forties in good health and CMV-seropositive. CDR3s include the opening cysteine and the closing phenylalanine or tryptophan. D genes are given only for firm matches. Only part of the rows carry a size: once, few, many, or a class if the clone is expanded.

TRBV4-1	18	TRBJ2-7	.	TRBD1	CASSQDPDPGQGYMEQYF	TGCGCCAGCAGCCAAGATCCGGATCCGGGACAGGGGTATATGGAGCAGTACTTC
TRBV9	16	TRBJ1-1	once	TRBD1	CASSVVGTGGNTEAFF	TGTGCCAGCAGCGTAGTGGGGACAGGTGGGAACACTGAAGCTTTCTTT
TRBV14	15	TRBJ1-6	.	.	CASSQGSSGDSPLHF	TGTGCCAGCAGCCAAGGGAGCAGCGGGGATTCACCCCTCCACTTT
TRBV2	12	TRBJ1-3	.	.	CASASAGNTIYF	TGTGCCAGCGCCAGCGCAGGAAACACCATATATTTT
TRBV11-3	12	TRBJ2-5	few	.	CASRTTGETQYF	TGTGCCAGCAGGACTACAGGGGAGACCCAGTACTTC
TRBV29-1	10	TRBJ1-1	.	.	CSGRWAEAFF	TGCAGCGGGAGATGGGCTGAAGCTTTCTTT
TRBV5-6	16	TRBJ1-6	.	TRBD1	CASRARQGASNSPLHF	TGTGCCAGCAGGGCTCGACAGGGGGCTAGTAATTCACCCCTCCACTTT
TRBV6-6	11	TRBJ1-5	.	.	CASSSEEPQHF	TGTGCCAGCAGTTCCGAGGAGCCCCAGCATTTT
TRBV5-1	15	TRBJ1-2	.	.	CASSLSLGGGYGYNF	TGCGCCAGCAGCTTATCCCTTGGGGGGGGCTATGGCTACAACTTC
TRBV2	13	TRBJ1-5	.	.	CASSASGNQPQHF	TGTGCCAGCAGTGCTTCGGGCAATCAGCCCCAGCATTTT
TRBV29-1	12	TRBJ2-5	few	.	CSVIQGGETQYF	TGCAGCGTTATACAGGGTGGAGAGACCCAGTACTTC
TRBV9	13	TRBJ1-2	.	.	CASRISGGATSNF	TGTGCCAGCAGGATCTCGGGGGGGGCCACGAGTAATTTC
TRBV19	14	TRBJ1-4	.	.	CASSAGSTNEKLFF	TGTGCCAGTAGTGCAGGATCAACTAATGAAAAACTGTTTTTT
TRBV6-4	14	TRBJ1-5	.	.	CAISEPGNNQPQHF	TGTGCCATCAGTGAACCCGGGAACAATCAGCCCCAGCATTTT
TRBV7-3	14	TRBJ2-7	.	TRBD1	CASSRTGTGDEQYF	TGTGCCAGCAGCCGGACCGGGACAGGGGACGAGCAGTACTTC
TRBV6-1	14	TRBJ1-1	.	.	CASSEQGMNTEAFF	TGTGCCAGCAGTGAGCAGGGGATGAACACTGAAGCTTTCTTT
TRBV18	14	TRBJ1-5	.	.	CASSPPNGGQPQHF	TGTGCCAGCTCACCACCCAATGGAGGTCAGCCCCAGCATTTT
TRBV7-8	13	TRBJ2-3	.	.	CASSLELSDTQYF	TGTGCCAGCAGCTTAGAACTGTCGGATACGCAGTATTTT
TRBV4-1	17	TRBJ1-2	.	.	CASSQDERGAVLYGYTF	TGCGCCAGCAGCCAAGATGAGCGGGGGGCGGTCCTCTATGGCTACACCTTC
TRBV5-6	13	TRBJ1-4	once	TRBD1	CASSPDRGEKLFF	TGTGCCAGCAGCCCCGACAGGGGGGAAAAACTGTTTTTT
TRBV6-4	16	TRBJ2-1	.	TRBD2	CASSDSRLAGNNEQFF	TGTGCCAGCAGTGACTCTCGACTAGCGGGGAACAATGAGCAGTTCTTC
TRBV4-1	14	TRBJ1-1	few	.	CASSQRQGWAEAFF	TGCGCCAGCAGCCAAAGGCAGGGTTGGGCTGAAGCTTTCTTT